These T cell receptor beta chains were read from a single sample in a study of shared clonotypes between healthy human individuals. Sequencing used immunoSEQ multiplex PCR; TCRdb keeps in-frame clones, though not all of them. The sample gives more than 550,000 clones, roughly 88% of which show up once; 34% is in the top ten. The material sequenced was memory CD8+ T cells from PBMCs. These receptors were taken from a man aged 18 to 29 in good health. Some clones in this sample may be carry-over from other donors' samples. Both conserved end residues are part of each CDR3. A D gene is named only where the DNA matches it firmly. The listing skips clone size in some rows; elsewhere it reads once, few, many or a size class.

TRBV7-8	TRBJ2-1	.	11	.	TGTGCCAGCAGCTTAGTGGATGAGCAGTTCTTC	CASSLVDEQFF
TRBV6-5	TRBJ2-3	once	15	.	TGTGCCAGCTCAAGCTCAGGCCGACACACAGATACGCAGTATTTT	CASSSSGRHTDTQYF
TRBV12-5	TRBJ2-2	.	16	TRBD1	TGTGCTAGTGGTAAAACCGGGACAGGGTTCGCCGGGGAGCTGTTTTTT	CASGKTGTGFAGELFF
TRBV7-9	TRBJ2-7	.	15	.	TGTGCCAGCAGCATAACCTGGGGCAGGTCTAACGAGCAGTACTTC	CASSITWGRSNEQYF
TRBV7-9	TRBJ2-5	.	15	TRBD2	TGTGCCAGCAGCTTATCAGCGGGAGGAACCAAGGGGGAAAACTTC	CASSLSAGGTKGENF
TRBV9	TRBJ2-7	.	15	TRBD1	TGTGCCAGCAGCACGCGCCGGGACAGGGTCGACGAGCAGTACTTC	CASSTRRDRVDEQYF
TRBV2	TRBJ1-1	.	17	.	TGTGCCAGCAGTGATACGGTCGGGGGCCCCGTGAACACTGAAGCTTTCTTT	CASSDTVGGPVNTEAFF
TRBV7-9	TRBJ2-5	.	15	TRBD1	TGTGCCAGCAGCTCGCGACAGGGGGCTACAGAGACCCAGTACTTC	CASSSRQGATETQYF
TRBV6-5	TRBJ2-3	.	14	.	TGTGCCACCCAACCACGGGCCAGCACAGATACGCAGTATTTT	CATQPRASTDTQYF
TRBV7-9	TRBJ2-1	once	14	.	TGTGCCAGCAGCTTAAGCGGAACCTACAATGAGCAGTTCTTC	CASSLSGTYNEQFF
TRBV10-3	TRBJ1-5	.	15	TRBD1	TGTGCCTCTAAAGGGGACAGATCTAGCAATCAGCCCCAGCATTTT	CASKGDRSSNQPQHF
TRBV7-9	TRBJ2-7	.	13	.	TGTGCCAGCAGGGACAGTATTCTACGAATGCAGTACTTC	CASRDSILRMQYF
TRBV27	TRBJ1-4	.	15	.	TGTGCCAGCAGTTTATCTGCGTATAGGAGGGAAAAACTGTTTTTT	CASSLSAYRREKLFF
TRBV9	TRBJ2-1	.	14	TRBD2	TGTGCCAGCAGCGGACTAGCGGCGTACAATGAGCAGTTCTTC	CASSGLAAYNEQFF
TRBV5-6	TRBJ2-7	.	15	TRBD2	TGTGCCAGCAGCTTGGGACTAGCGGGACCCTACGAGCAGTACTTC	CASSLGLAGPYEQYF
TRBV4-2	TRBJ1-6	.	17	.	TGTGCCAGCAGCCATTATGGGGAGGAGGCCGATAATTCACCCCTCCACTTT	CASSHYGEEADNSPLHF
TRBV9	TRBJ2-7	.	15	.	TGTGCCAGCTCCGAAGGGGGGCAGGGCGGACACGAGCAGTACTTC	CASSEGGQGGHEQYF
TRBV19	TRBJ1-2	.	11	.	TGTGCCAGTAAAGCCGGATCGGGCTACACCTTC	CASKAGSGYTF
TRBV13	TRBJ2-7	.	15	TRBD2	TGTGCCAGCAGCTTAACTAGCGGGAGGTACTACGAGCAGTACTTC	CASSLTSGRYYEQYF
TRBV6-9	TRBJ2-1	.	13	.	TGTGCCAGCAGTTATTCAGGGGGGGGTGAGCAGTTCTTC	CASSYSGGGEQFF
TRBV6-5	TRBJ1-1	.	12	.	TGTGCCAGCAGCCAGCCTAACACTGAAGCTTTCTTT	CASSQPNTEAFF
TRBV6-1	TRBJ1-2	.	14	.	TGTGCCAGCGGCTCGATGCGTTCTAACTATGGCTACACCTTC	CASGSMRSNYGYTF
TRBV9	TRBJ1-2	.	13	.	TGTGCCAGCGGTGGCAGTTCAAACTATGGCTACACCTTC	CASGGSSNYGYTF
TRBV9	TRBJ2-6	.	22	.	TGTGCCAGCAGCGTAGTGGAGGGGGCGTCTTACACCTTAGAGACTGGGGCCAACGTCCTGACTTTC	CASSVVEGASYTLETGANVLTF
TRBV11-2	TRBJ1-2	.	13	.	TGTGCCAGCAGCTTAGGAGGGGCTGACGGCTACACCTTC	CASSLGGADGYTF
TRBV4-1	TRBJ2-7	once	17	TRBD2	TGCGCCAGCAGCCAAGAACCTAGCGGGGGAAGCTCCTACGAGCAGTACTTC	CASSQEPSGGSSYEQYF
TRBV25-1	TRBJ2-5	.	12	.	TGTGCCAGCAGTGGCTCTCAAGAGACCCAGTACTTC	CASSGSQETQYF
TRBV10-3	TRBJ1-2	.	16	.	TGTGCCATCAGTGAGTCCCCGGTTGGGACTAACTATGGCTACACCTTC	CAISESPVGTNYGYTF
TRBV6-5	TRBJ2-1	.	15	TRBD2	TGTGCCAGCAGTACTAGCGGGAGAGGCTACAATGAGCAGTTCTTC	CASSTSGRGYNEQFF
TRBV7-2	TRBJ2-1	.	15	.	TGTGCCAGCAGATCCCGGGACTGGACTTCCAATGAGCAGTTCTTC	CASRSRDWTSNEQFF
TRBV5-1	TRBJ2-7	.	18	TRBD1	TGCGCCAGCAGCCTACGGGGACAGGGGGCTCCCGGCCCCTACGAGCAGTACTTC	CASSLRGQGAPGPYEQYF
TRBV4-3	TRBJ2-3	.	15	.	TGCGCCAGCAGCCCAGGCGGGGCGCGGGCAGATACGCAGTATTTT	CASSPGGARADTQYF
TRBV6-5	TRBJ2-2	.	15	TRBD1	TGTGCCAGCAGTTACATGGCAGGGGGCACCGGGGAGCTGTTTTTT	CASSYMAGGTGELFF
TRBV28	TRBJ2-5	.	16	TRBD1	TGTGCCAGCAGGCTCCGGGACAGGGGGCTTAGGGAGACCCAGTACTTC	CASRLRDRGLRETQYF
TRBV2	TRBJ1-6	few	15	TRBD1	TGTGCCAGCAGTGGTAGCACAGGGGGAAATTCACCCCTCCACTTT	CASSGSTGGNSPLHF
TRBV7-9	TRBJ2-3	.	12	.	TGTGCCAGCAGCTTAGCCCCCTACACGCAGTATTTT	CASSLAPYTQYF
TRBV28	TRBJ1-1	.	13	.	TGTGCCAGCAGTTCTGAGGCTGTCTCTTTCGCTTTCTTT	CASSSEAVSFAFF
TRBV27	TRBJ1-3	.	12	.	TGTGCCAGCAGTCCGCAAGGTTACACCATATATTTT	CASSPQGYTIYF
TRBV28	TRBJ1-2	.	14	.	TGTGCCAGCAGTCCCGGGACAAGGGCCTACGGCTACACCTTC	CASSPGTRAYGYTF
TRBV5-6	TRBJ2-7	once	13	.	TGTGCCAGCAGTTTGGATGGGGGATACGAGCAGTACTTC	CASSLDGGYEQYF
TRBV7-7	TRBJ2-3	.	15	.	TGTGCCAGCAGCTTAGCGCCCACCGGGCCAGATACGCAGTATTTT	CASSLAPTGPDTQYF
TRBV27	TRBJ2-5	.	14	.	TGTGCCAGCAGTTTAGTGGCAGGGCTAGAGACCCAGTACTTC	CASSLVAGLETQYF
TRBV28	TRBJ1-1	.	15	.	TGTGCCAGCAGTTTATGGAGGCAGGGTAACACTGAAGCTTTCTTT	CASSLWRQGNTEAFF
TRBV28	TRBJ2-1	.	17	TRBD2	TGTGCCAGCAGTACCCAGCGGGAGGGACCCTCCTACAATGAGCAGTTCTTC	CASSTQREGPSYNEQFF
TRBV27	TRBJ1-4	.	17	TRBD1	TGTGCCAGCATTTTCCCGGCCCGGGGGACAGCTAATGAAAAACTGTTTTTT	CASIFPARGTANEKLFF
TRBV28	TRBJ2-3	.	16	.	TGTGCCAGCAGTTTATGGGGGGTCGACGATAGAGATACGCAGTATTTT	CASSLWGVDDRDTQYF